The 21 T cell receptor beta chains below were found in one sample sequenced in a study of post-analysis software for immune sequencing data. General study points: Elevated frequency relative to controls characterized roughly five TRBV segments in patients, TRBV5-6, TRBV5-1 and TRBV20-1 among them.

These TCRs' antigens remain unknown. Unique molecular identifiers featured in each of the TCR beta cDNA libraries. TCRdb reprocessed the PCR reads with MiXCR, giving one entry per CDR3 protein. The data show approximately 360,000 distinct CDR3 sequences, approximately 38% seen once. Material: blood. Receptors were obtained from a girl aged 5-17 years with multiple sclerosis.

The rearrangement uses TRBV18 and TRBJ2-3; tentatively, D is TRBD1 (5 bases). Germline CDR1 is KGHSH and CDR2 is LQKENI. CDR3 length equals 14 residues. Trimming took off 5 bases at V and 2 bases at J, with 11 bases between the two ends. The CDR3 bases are TGTGCCAGCTCATCCTACAGGAACACAGATACGCAGTATTTT. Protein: CASSSYRNTDTQYF.

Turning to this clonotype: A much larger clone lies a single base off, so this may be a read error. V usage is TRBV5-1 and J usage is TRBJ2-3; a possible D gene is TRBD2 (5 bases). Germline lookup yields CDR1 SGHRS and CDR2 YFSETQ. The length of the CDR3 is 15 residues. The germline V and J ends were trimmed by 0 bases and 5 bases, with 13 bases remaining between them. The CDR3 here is CASSLADTGEDTQYF. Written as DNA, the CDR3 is TGCGCCAGCAGCTTGGCCGACACCGGGGAAGATACGCAGTATTTT.

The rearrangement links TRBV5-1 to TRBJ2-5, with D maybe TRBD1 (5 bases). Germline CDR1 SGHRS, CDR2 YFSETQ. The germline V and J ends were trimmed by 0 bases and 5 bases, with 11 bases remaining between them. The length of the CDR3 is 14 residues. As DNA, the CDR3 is TGCGCCAGCAGCTTGGGACAGAGTAAGGAGACCCAGTACTTC. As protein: CASSLGQSKETQYF.

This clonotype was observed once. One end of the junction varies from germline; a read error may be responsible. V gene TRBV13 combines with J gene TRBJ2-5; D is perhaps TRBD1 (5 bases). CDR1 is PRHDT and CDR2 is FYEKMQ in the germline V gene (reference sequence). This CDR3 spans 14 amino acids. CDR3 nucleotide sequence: TGTGCCAGCAGCCCCCAAGACAGCCAAGAGACCCGGTACTTC. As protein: CASSPQDSQETRYF. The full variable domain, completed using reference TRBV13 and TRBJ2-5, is AAGVIQSPRHLIKEKRETATLKCYPIPRHDTVYWYQQGPGQDPQFLISFYEKMQSDKGSIPDRFSAQQFSDYHSELNMSSLELGDSALYFCASSPQDSQETRYFGPGTRLLVL.

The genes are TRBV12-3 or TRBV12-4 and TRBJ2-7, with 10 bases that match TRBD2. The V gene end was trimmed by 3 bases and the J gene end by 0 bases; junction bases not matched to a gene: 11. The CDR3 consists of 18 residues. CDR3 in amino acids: CASSLILAGALSSYEQYF. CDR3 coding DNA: TGTGCCAGCAGTTTGATTCTAGCGGGAGCCCTGAGCTCCTACGAGCAGTACTTC.

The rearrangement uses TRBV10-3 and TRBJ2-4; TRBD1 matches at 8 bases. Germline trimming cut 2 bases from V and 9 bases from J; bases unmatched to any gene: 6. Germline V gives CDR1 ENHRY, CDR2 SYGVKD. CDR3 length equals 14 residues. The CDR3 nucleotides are TGTGCCATCAGTGAGGGACAGGGTAGTATCATTCAGTACTTC. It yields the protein CAISEGQGSIIQYF.

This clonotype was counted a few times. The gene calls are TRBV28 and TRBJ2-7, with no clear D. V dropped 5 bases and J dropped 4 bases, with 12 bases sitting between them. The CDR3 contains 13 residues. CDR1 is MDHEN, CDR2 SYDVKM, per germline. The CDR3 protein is CASSPPERYEQYF. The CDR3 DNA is TGTGCCAGCAGTCCCCCGGAACGGTACGAGCAGTACTTC.

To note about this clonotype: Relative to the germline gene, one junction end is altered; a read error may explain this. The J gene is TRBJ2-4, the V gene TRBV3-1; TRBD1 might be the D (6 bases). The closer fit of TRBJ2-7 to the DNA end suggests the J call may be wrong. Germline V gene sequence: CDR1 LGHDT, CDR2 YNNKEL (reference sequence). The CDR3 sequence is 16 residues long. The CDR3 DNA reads TGTACCAGCAGCCAAGGGGGTGTTGCAGGGACCTACGAGCAGTACTTC. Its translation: CTSSQGGVAGTYEQYF.

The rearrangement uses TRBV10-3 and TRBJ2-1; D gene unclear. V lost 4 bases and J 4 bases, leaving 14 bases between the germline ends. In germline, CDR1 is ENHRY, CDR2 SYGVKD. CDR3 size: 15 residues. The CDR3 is CAISGSSSSYNEQFF. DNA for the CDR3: TGTGCCATCAGTGGGTCATCTTCAAGTTACAATGAGCAGTTCTTC.

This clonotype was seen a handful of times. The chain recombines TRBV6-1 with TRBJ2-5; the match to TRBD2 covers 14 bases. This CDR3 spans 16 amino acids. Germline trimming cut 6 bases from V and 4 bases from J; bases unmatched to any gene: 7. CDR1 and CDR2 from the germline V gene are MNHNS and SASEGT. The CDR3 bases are TGTGCCAGCAGGAGACTAGCGGGGGGGCCTGGAGAGACCCAGTACTTC. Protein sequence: CASRRLAGGPGETQYF.

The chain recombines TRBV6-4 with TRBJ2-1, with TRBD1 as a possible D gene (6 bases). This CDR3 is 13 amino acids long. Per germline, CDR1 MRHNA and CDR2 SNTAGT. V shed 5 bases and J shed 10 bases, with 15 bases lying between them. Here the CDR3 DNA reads TGTGCCAGCAGTCAACTGCCGGGACAAGAGCAGTTCTTC. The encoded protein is CASSQLPGQEQFF.

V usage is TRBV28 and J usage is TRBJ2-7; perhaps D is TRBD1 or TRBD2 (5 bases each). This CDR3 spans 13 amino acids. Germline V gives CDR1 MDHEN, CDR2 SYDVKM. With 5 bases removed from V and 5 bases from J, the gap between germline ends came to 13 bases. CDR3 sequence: CASSPGTGNEQYF. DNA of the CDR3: TGTGCCAGCAGTCCGGGGACGGGGAACGAGCAGTACTTC.

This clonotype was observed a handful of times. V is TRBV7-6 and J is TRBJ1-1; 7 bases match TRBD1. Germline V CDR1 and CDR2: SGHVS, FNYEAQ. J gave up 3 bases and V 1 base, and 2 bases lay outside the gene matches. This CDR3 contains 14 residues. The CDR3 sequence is CASSLGTGYTEAFF. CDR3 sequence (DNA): TGTGCCAGCAGCTTAGGGACAGGATACACTGAAGCTTTCTTT.

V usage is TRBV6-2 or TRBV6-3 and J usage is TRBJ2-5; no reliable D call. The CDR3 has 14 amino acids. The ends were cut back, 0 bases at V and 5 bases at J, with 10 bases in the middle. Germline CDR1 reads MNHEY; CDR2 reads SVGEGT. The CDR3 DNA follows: TGTGCCAGCAGTTACTCATTAGCATCTGAGACCCAGTACTTC. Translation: CASSYSLASETQYF.

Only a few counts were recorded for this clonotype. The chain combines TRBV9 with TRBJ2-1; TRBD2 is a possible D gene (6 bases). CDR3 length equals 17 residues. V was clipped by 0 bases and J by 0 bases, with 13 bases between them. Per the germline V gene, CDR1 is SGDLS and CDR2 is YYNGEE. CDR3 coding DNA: TGTGCCAGCAGCGTAGATCAGGGACTTAGCTCCTACAATGAGCAGTTCTTC. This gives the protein CASSVDQGLSSYNEQFF. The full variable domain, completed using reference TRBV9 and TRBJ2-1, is DSGVTQTPKHLITATGQRVTLRCSPRSGDLSVYWYQQSLDQGLQFLIQYYNGEERAKGNILERFSAQQFPDLHSELNLSSLELGDSALYFCASSVDQGLSSYNEQFFGPGTRLTVL.

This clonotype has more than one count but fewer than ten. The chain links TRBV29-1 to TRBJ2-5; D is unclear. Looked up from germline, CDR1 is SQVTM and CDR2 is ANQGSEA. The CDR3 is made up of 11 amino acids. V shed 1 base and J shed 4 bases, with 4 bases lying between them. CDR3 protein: CSVEASETQYF. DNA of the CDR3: TGCAGCGTTGAAGCGTCAGAGACCCAGTACTTC.

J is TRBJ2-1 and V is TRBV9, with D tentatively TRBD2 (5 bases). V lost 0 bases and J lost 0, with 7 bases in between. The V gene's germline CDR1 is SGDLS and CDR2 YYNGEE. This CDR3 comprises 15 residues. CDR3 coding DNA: TGTGCCAGCAGCGTAGTGGGGAGCTCCTACAATGAGCAGTTCTTC. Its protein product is CASSVVGSSYNEQFF.

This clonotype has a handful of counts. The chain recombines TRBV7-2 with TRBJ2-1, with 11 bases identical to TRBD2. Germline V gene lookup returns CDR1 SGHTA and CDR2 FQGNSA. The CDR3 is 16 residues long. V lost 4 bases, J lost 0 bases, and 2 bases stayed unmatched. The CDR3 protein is CASSSTSGVSYNEQFF. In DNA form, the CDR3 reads TGTGCCAGCAGCTCGACTAGCGGGGTCTCCTACAATGAGCAGTTCTTC.

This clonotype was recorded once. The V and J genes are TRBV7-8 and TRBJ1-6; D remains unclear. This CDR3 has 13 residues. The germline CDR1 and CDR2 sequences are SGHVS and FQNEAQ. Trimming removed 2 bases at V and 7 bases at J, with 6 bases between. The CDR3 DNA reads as TGTGCCAGCAGCTTACCGACGAATTCACCCCTCCACTTT. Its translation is CASSLPTNSPLHF.

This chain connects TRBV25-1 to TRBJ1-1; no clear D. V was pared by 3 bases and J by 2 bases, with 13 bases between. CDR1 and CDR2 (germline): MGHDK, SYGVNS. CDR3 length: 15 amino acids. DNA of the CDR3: TGTGCCAGCAGTGAGACAAAGGGTGTTAACACTGAAGCTTTCTTT. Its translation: CASSETKGVNTEAFF. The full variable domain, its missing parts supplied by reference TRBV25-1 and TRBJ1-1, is EADIYQTPRYLVIGTGKKITLECSQTMGHDKMYWYQQDPGMELHLIHYSYGVNSTEKGDLSSESTVSRIRTEHFPLTLESARPSHTSQYLCASSETKGVNTEAFFGQGTRLTVV.

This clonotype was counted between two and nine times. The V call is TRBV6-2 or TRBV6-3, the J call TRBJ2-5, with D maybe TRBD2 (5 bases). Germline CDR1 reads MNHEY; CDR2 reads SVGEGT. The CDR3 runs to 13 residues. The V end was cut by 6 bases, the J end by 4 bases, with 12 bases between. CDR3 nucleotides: TGTGCCAGCAGCCCCAGGAGGTTAGAGACCCAGTACTTC. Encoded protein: CASSPRRLETQYF.